The clone carrying this TCR beta chain has a handful of counts. What it recognizes is unknown. This sample is part of a study of beta chain features in type 1 diabetes. Study information: Sorted cell examination encompassed over 90,000,000 cells across all samples.

CDR3 size: 15 residues. Germline V gives CDR1 KGHSH, CDR2 LQKENI. Trimming stripped 2 bases from V and 0 bases from J, with 10 bases between. General observations from the study: Naive, central memory and Treg TCRB repertoires appeared more alike in patients than in healthy donors. Cells carrying high TCR expression could end up over-represented when cDNA is sequenced. Patients with Type 1 diabetes showed moderately but significantly shorter TCRB CDR3s in all four CD4+ subsets.

Reverse transcribing all isolated RNA meant expressed TCRB transcripts were sequenced. For naive, central memory and regulatory T cell samples, reads averaged around 3.8 million. Sequencing used immunoSEQ multiplex PCR; TCRdb keeps in-frame clones, though not all of them. The table has about 240,000 clones, more than 11% seen once. The TCR sequence derives from a man aged 25 to 40 with type 1 diabetes. V usage is TRBV18 and J usage is TRBJ1-1, with D unclear. The material sequenced was naive CD4+ T cells from blood. The CDR3 DNA reads TGTGCCAGCTCACCAGCGGAAGAAATGAACACTGAAGCTTTCTTT. Protein product: CASSPAEEMNTEAFF.